The clone carrying this T cell receptor (beta chain) was picked up one time. Its antigen is not known. At one end the junction does not follow the germline gene, possibly because of a read error. The sample is drawn from a study of prognosis after radiotherapy for stage I lung cancer. Study overall: Early 2018 to January 2019 saw enrollment of stage I non-small cell lung cancer patients.

Blood draws of around 6 milliliters of peripheral blood occurred at each of two time points. CDR3 of TCR beta was amplified from genomic DNA via a two-round multiplex PCR. First-round PCR employed TRBV- and TRBJ-specific primers for each gene. TCRdb used MiXCR to reprocess the multiplex PCR reads, holding one entry per CDR3 protein. Of roughly 13,000 distinct CDR3 sequences listed, roughly 50% are singletons. Study results and caveats: A fall in unique TCR clone counts followed stereotactic body radiation therapy, with medians of about 9,700 versus 6,500.

The clonotype comes from a donor aged 50 or older with non-small cell lung cancer. Sample: PBMCs, taken before or after stereotactic body radiation therapy (not recorded which).

The CDR3 reads CASIEPSEQYF. In nucleotides, the CDR3 is TGCGCCAGCATTGAGCCGAGCGAGCAGTACTTC. The J gene is TRBJ2-7, the V gene TRBV6-1; D is uncertain. This CDR3 comprises 11 residues. Germline CDR1 MNHNS, CDR2 SASEGT.